This T cell receptor (beta chain) was sequenced during a study of cytomegalovirus exposure and HLA in healthy donors. About the research overall: It was reported in a later analysis that the 100 to 150 validation repertoires used the same platform as the 666 first-cohort repertoires.

Overall study findings and caveats: The authors enumerated some 160 TCR beta chains as linked to cytomegalovirus. Most TCRs appeared rarely, but some public TCRs recurred in many donors. In vitro confirmation showed three CMV-associated chains to be CMV antigen specific.

CDR1 ENHRY and CDR2 SYGVKD come from the germline V gene. There are 15 residues in the CDR3. V dropped 5 bases and J dropped 2 bases, with 16 bases sitting between them. The repertoire was sequenced with immunoSEQ multiplex PCR; TCRdb's copy has only in-frame clones and lacks some. The sample lists fewer than 250,000 clones; over 80% were seen once. On this clone itself: Its target is unknown.

The sequence was collected from a woman aged 18-29 years in good health and CMV-seronegative. The chain carries TRBV10-3 and TRBJ2-7, with D possibly TRBD1 on 5 matching bases. The specimen was PBMCs. The CDR3 spells CAISLGEVIAYEQYF. DNA for the CDR3: TGTGCCATCAGTCTAGGGGAAGTGATTGCCTACGAGCAGTACTTC.